Listed here is a single T cell receptor (beta chain). Antigen specificity is unknown. Execution of the assay was at deep level. TCRdb keeps only in-frame clones here, not all; method: immunoSEQ multiplex PCR. The repertoire holds 2,500,000 or so clones, with 85% to 95% as singletons. This entry comes from a study of shared clonotypes between healthy human individuals. Study-wide background: The study enrolled two women and three men aged 18 to 49.

Notes on the study in general: With few donors, the genetic and exposure-history diversity represented was limited. Compared with memory subsets, naive subsets generally had larger estimated richness.

Sequencing was carried out using naive CD4+ T cells from PBMCs. Subset described: CD45RA+ positively selected. The receptor was isolated from a man younger than 35 in good health. Some clones in this sample may be carry-over from other donors' samples.

The CDR3 spells CASGTAAYEQYF. CDR3 DNA sequence: TGTGCCAGTGGGACAGCTGCCTACGAGCAGTACTTC. The rearrangement links TRBV6-1 to TRBJ2-7; 7 bases line up with TRBD1. Germline loops: CDR1 MNHNS, CDR2 SASEGT. This CDR3 contains 12 residues. The ends lost 9 bases at V and 2 bases at J; junction bases unmatched: 4.